The TCR beta chain described here comes from a study of T cell responses to AZD1222 COVID-19 vaccine (dated by TCRdb to 2020 to 2023). As for the study more broadly: TCR sequencing covered 230 or so trial participants: 207 given two doses of AZD1222 and 26 given two doses of MenACWY control vaccine. Trial participants were enrolled by age into 18-55, 56-69 and 70-plus year subgroups, with about 150, 27 and 61 TCR-sequenced participants respectively. Results the study describes overall, beyond this receptor: Spike-specific TCR breadth and depth rose significantly after two AZD1222 doses compared with day 0 and with MenACWY recipients. The 56-69-year group was small, and its depth increase did not reach significance, likely because of low power. Only a handful of AZD1222 recipients were SARS-CoV-2 seropositive at baseline, limiting conclusions about previously exposed vaccinees. Vaccine-associated CD4 TCRs spanned the whole spike protein, with dominant responses in regions 160-218 and 743-854. Most participants were white British and females outnumbered males, and the authors suggested that clonal diversity may have been underestimated. Because no day 14 peak-response samples were available, the repertoires could be characterized only after the peak T cell response. Nearly half of unique spike-specific TCRs reportedly recognized epitopes outside regions mutated in the B.1.351 and B.1.1.7 variants.

The CDR3 regions of human TCRbeta chains were subjected to immunosequencing. In the source study's methods: Repertoire TCRs were checked for matches against a reference library of SARS-CoV-2-specific TCRs that had been generated using the MIRA antigen-specificity platform. Breadth meant the fraction of unique TCRs that were SARS-CoV-2-associated, whereas depth meant the fraction of total T cells that were SARS-CoV-2-associated. Each spike-specific TCR was assigned to its reactive spike region and to a CD4 or CD8 class using the MIRA data. Log10-transformed breadth and depth values were compared by one-way ANOVA with Sidak's multiple comparisons tests. In TCRdb, the immuneACCESS table is reduced to in-frame sequences with V and J assigned. These tables do not hold every clone; where another copy was compared, an unresolved V gene accounts for under half, and the others remain unexplained. The V and J calls and clone size are taken from that table; D and trimming were inferred from the DNA. This sample gives about 70,000 clones in total; 88% of them show up just once. Clones ranked in the top ten supply approximately 5.4% of the sample.

The sample's time point label, in plain terms: baseline before first vaccination. This specimen's treatment or condition label, per the study, means: meningococcal conjugate vaccine given as trial control. The vaccinee samples were drawn from two UK trials, COV001 and COV002, one of which was a single-blind randomized controlled phase 2/3 trial testing AZD1222 (ChAdOx1 nCoV-19) in healthy adults. For TCRbeta chain sequencing, PBMC samples from trial participants were taken at day 0 and at day 28 after the second dose. Comments on this clone: No antigen is known for it. The record has no base qualities; no much larger clone is one base away.

The CDR3 goes from the cysteine to the phenylalanine over 15 residues. Only the CDR3 region is kept as DNA, spanning 45 bases read in frame from base 1. According to the germline V gene (reference sequence), CDR1 reads LNHDA and CDR2 reads SQIVND. Cut back by 3 bases and 2 bases, the V and J ends lie 11 bases apart. This sequence originates from an adult in good health. This chain joins TRBV19 to TRBJ1-5; the D gene is unclear. Source: peripheral blood, taken on day 0 of MenACWY control vaccination. CDR3 protein: CASSIRDRGNQPQHF. The nucleotides are TGTGCCAGTAGTATTAGGGATAGGGGCAATCAGCCCCAGCATTTT.